The 19 T cell receptor beta chains in this list originate from one sample, sequenced in a study of cytomegalovirus exposure and HLA in healthy donors. It was with 60 Vbeta and 13 Jbeta primers that the PCR ran. Data came from immunoSEQ multiplex PCR; TCRdb stores just in-frame clones and leaves some out. This sample carries 100,000 to 150,000 clones, around 78% of them seen once, and the ten largest clones take roughly 20%. The sequenced sample was PBMCs. These receptors all come from a man aged 18 to 30 in good health and CMV-seropositive.

This chain uses TRBV5-5 with TRBJ1-2; D not certain. V shed 4 bases and J shed 5 bases, with 18 bases lying between them. The CDR3 contains 15 residues. Germline lookup yields CDR1 SGHKS and CDR2 YYEKEE (reference sequence). CDR3 sequence reads: CASSVESQLRYGYTF. DNA for the CDR3: TGTGCCAGCAGCGTGGAATCACAGCTTCGATATGGCTACACCTTC. Looking up the rest from reference TRBV5-5 and TRBJ1-2 gives the full variable domain: DAGVTQSPTHLIKTRGQQVTLRCSPISGHKSVSWYQQVLGQGPQFIFQYYEKEERGRGNFPDRFSARQFPNYSSELNVNALLLGDSALYLCASSVESQLRYGYTFGSGTRLTVV.

The CDR3 nucleotides read TGTGCCTGGAGTGGGACAGGGGGCGGGGAGCTGTTTTTT. As protein: CAWSGTGGGELFF. This sequence joins TRBV30 and TRBJ2-2, with 10 nucleotides matching TRBD1. Germline lookup yields CDR1 GTSNPN and CDR2 SVGIG (reference sequence). This CDR3 has 13 residues. V trimming: 1 base; J trimming: 7 bases; junction bases outside the gene matches: 0.

The chain employs TRBV4-2 and TRBJ2-5; TRBD2 matches 10 bases. Germline-derived CDR1 and CDR2 are LGHNA and YNFKEQ. Trimming took 1 base from V and 4 from J; bases not matched to a gene: 12. This CDR3 comprises 18 residues. The CDR3 nucleotides are TGTGCCAGCAGCCAAGGTAGCGGGGGGCCGATGGGGGGAGAGACCCAGTACTTC. It specifies CASSQGSGGPMGGETQYF.

The chain carries TRBV29-1 and TRBJ2-7; TRBD1 might be the D (6 bases). The V end was cut by 7 bases, the J end by 0 bases, with 13 bases between. Germline V gene data show CDR1 as SQVTM and CDR2 as ANQGSEA. This CDR3 is 13 amino acids long. The CDR3 nucleotides read TGCAGCGCAGGGGCTTTATTCTCCTACGAGCAGTACTTC. It yields the protein CSAGALFSYEQYF.

This chain connects TRBV10-1 to TRBJ2-5; 12 nucleotides line up with TRBD2. Germline values: CDR1 WNHNN, CDR2 SYGVQD (reference sequence). This CDR3 contains 17 residues. J lost 0 bases, V lost 8 bases, and 10 bases had no gene match. The CDR3 DNA reads TGCGCCAGCCCTAGACTAGCGGGGGTTCGGTACCAAGAGACCCAGTACTTC. This gives the protein CASPRLAGVRYQETQYF.

The CDR3 protein is CASSLGTGDTEAFF. Here the CDR3 DNA reads TGTGCCAGCAGCTTGGGGACAGGAGACACTGAAGCTTTCTTT. This chain connects TRBV5-6 to TRBJ1-1, with 7 bases matching TRBD1. The CDR3 consists of 14 residues. The germline gives CDR1 SGHDT, CDR2 YYEEEE. The junction had 2 bases not matched to a gene; V was cut back by 0 bases and J by 3 bases.

The chain recombines TRBV7-9 with TRBJ1-4; maybe TRBD1 (5 bases). Germline CDR1 reads SEHNR; CDR2 reads FQNEAQ (reference sequence). V dropped 3 bases and J dropped 0 bases, with 8 bases sitting between them. The CDR3 extends over 15 amino acids. The CDR3 loop reads CASSFDSPTNEKLFF. CDR3 DNA: TGTGCCAGCAGCTTCGACAGTCCAACTAATGAAAAACTGTTTTTT.

The CDR3, as DNA: TGTGCCAGCAGTGACTCCTTCGGCGGGGGCACAGATACGCAGTATTTT. Protein: CASSDSFGGGTDTQYF. The chain couples TRBV6-4 to TRBJ2-3; a possible D gene is TRBD2 (6 bases). The CDR3 runs 16 residues. V dropped 0 bases and J dropped 1 base, with 11 bases sitting between them. Looked up from germline, CDR1 is MRHNA and CDR2 is SNTAGT.

This clone was detected once. The chain recombines TRBV6-5 with TRBJ1-1; 7 bases match TRBD1. The germline gives CDR1 MNHEY, CDR2 SVGAGI. V gave up 2 bases and J gave up 2 bases; unmatched junction bases: 5. CDR3 length: 15 residues. Written as DNA, the CDR3 is TGTGCCAGCAGTTACGGGACAGTCGTTAACACTGAAGCTTTCTTT. It yields the protein CASSYGTVVNTEAFF.

The chain uses TRBV11-3 and TRBJ2-7; D possibly corresponds to TRBD2 (6 bases). V lost 3 bases and J 0 bases, leaving 18 bases between the germline ends. Germline lookup yields CDR1 SGHNT and CDR2 YENEEA. The CDR3 covers 17 residues. CDR3 sequence reads: CASSFMCGKASSYEQYF. The CDR3 region has the DNA TGTGCCAGCAGCTTTATGTGCGGGAAGGCAAGCTCCTACGAGCAGTACTTC.

This chain joins TRBV10-2 and TRBJ1-2, with 10 nucleotides matching TRBD1. The CDR3 runs to 15 residues. After removal of 5 bases from V and 3 bases from J, the junction contained 6 bases not matched to a gene. Germline-derived CDR1 and CDR2 are WSHSY and SAAADI. CDR3 loop: CASSPVTGGHYGYTF. Written as DNA, the CDR3 is TGCGCCAGCAGTCCCGTGACAGGGGGCCACTATGGCTACACCTTC.

The gene calls are TRBV10-3 and TRBJ2-1, with D maybe TRBD1 (6 bases). Germline values: CDR1 ENHRY, CDR2 SYGVKD. CDR3 length: 16 residues. V lost 3 bases and J lost 2, with 14 bases in between. The CDR3 DNA sequence: TGTGCCATCAGTGACCCCTTGCAGGGGACCTACAATGAGCAGTTCTTC. This gives the protein CAISDPLQGTYNEQFF.

The CDR3 here is CATRPPGGAGTEAFF. The CDR3, as DNA: TGTGCCACTCGCCCCCCAGGGGGCGCTGGGACTGAAGCTTTCTTT. This chain links TRBV19 with TRBJ1-1; 8 bases line up with TRBD1. The junction had 15 bases not matched to a gene; V was cut back by 10 bases and J by 5 bases. In germline, CDR1 is LNHDA, CDR2 SQIVND (reference sequence). CDR3 length equals 15 residues. The variable domain in full, with the rest retrieved from reference TRBV19 and TRBJ1-1, is DGGITQSPKYLFRKEGQNVTLSCEQNLNHDAMYWYRQDPGQGLRLIYYSQIVNDFQKGDIAEGYSVSREKKESFPLTVTSAQKNPTAFYLCATRPPGGAGTEAFFGQGTRLTVV.

This sequence joins TRBV7-9 and TRBJ2-7; TRBD2 might be the D (6 bases). This CDR3 region has 14 residues. Germline V gene lookup returns CDR1 SEHNR and CDR2 FQNEAQ (reference sequence). The V and J ends lost 4 bases and 4 bases respectively, with 14 bases between them. The CDR3 DNA reads TGTGCCAGCAGCTACGGGCGGGAAACTTACGAGCAGTACTTC. Its protein is CASSYGRETYEQYF.

The rearrangement uses TRBV7-9 and TRBJ2-2; 9 bases are a match to TRBD1. The CDR3 length is 17 residues. Germline V gene sequence: CDR1 SEHNR, CDR2 FQNEAQ (reference sequence). After removal of 3 bases from V and 2 bases from J, the junction contained 7 bases not matched to a gene. CDR3 amino acids: CASSFSRTGVNTGELFF. DNA of the CDR3: TGTGCCAGCAGCTTTTCGAGGACAGGGGTAAACACCGGGGAGCTGTTTTTT.

The rearrangement joins TRBV5-5 to TRBJ1-5, with a possible D match to TRBD1 (5 bases). Germline V gene lookup returns CDR1 SGHKS and CDR2 YYEKEE (reference sequence). The length of the CDR3 is 15 residues. Trimming took off 4 bases at V and 4 bases at J, with 15 bases between the two ends. The CDR3 bases are TGTGCCAGCAGCCCGGGGGTGACCGGAAATCAGCCCCAGCATTTT. Its translation: CASSPGVTGNQPQHF.

The CDR3 sequence: CASSIGPGGLLPENIQYF. The CDR3 DNA reads TGTGCCAGTAGTATAGGGCCAGGGGGCCTTCTACCAGAAAACATTCAGTACTTC. The rearrangement links TRBV19 to TRBJ2-4; 8 positions match TRBD1. Germline values: CDR1 LNHDA, CDR2 SQIVND (reference sequence). V lost 1 base to trimming and J lost 5 bases; unmatched junction nucleotides: 13. The CDR3 has 18 amino acids.

The chain employs TRBV11-2 and TRBJ2-7; 10 bases fit TRBD1. In germline, CDR1 is SGHAT, CDR2 FQNNGV. Trimming at V came to 8 bases and at J to 5 bases, leaving 12 bases not matched to a gene. The CDR3 covers 15 residues. The CDR3 bases are TGTGCCAGCGCCCCGGGGGGACAGGGGCCCAACGAGCAGTACTTC. Its protein product is CASAPGGQGPNEQYF.

The chain combines TRBV10-2 with TRBJ1-1; D may be TRBD1 (6 bases). Germline loops: CDR1 WSHSY, CDR2 SAAADI. Trimming pared 6 bases from V and 1 base from J, leaving 15 bases between. This CDR3 region has 15 residues. CDR3 DNA sequence: TGCGCCAGCAGACCCGATGGGGGCTCGAACACTGAAGCTTTCTTT. This encodes CASRPDGGSNTEAFF.